This T cell receptor (beta chain) was retrieved from a study of shared clonotypes between healthy human individuals. Study background: Every donor yielded three CD4 naive, three CD4 memory, two CD8 naive and one CD8 memory plate. Study-level results: Clonotypes which were not shared had lower generation probabilities than clonotypes that all four donors shared.

This CDR3 has 13 residues. Germline lookup yields CDR1 MDHEN and CDR2 SYDVKM. Trimming took off 5 bases at V and 1 base at J, with 9 bases between the two ends. Researchers ran the assay at a deep level. Produced via immunoSEQ multiplex PCR; TCRdb's table is partial and in-frame only. The sample yields 2 million to 2.5 million clones, just under 95% seen once. Of note for this clone: What it binds is unknown.

Sequencing was performed on naive CD4+ T cells from PBMCs. Subset in this sample: CD45RA+ positively selected. V is TRBV28 and J is TRBJ2-7; D gene unclear. This receptor was taken from a man younger than 30 in good health. Some clones in this sample may be carry-over from other donors' samples. CDR3 DNA: TGTGCCAGCAGTGAAAGGCCATCCTACGAGCAGTACTTC. It translates to CASSERPSYEQYF.